This T cell receptor beta chain was identified during a study of CD8+ T cells in alopecia areata. Study context: Tofacitinib ran 6 to 18 months, followed by 6 months off drug.

Following extraction, RNA underwent reverse transcription to cDNA, which served as the sequencing template. Assay used: immunoSEQ multiplex PCR; TCRdb lists only in-frame clones, some missing. The table has about 190,000 clones, about three fifths seen once; the top ten hold 4% to 4.5%. A word on this clone: What it recognizes is unknown.

Stated treatment: oral pan-JAK inhibitor, 5-10 mg twice daily. Sorted out of PBMCs were CD4+ T cells and CD8+ T cells. Study-level findings and limits: It was observed that many expanded lesional clones persisted in scalp and blood during tofacitinib. Clonality in lesional scalp, especially alopecia totalis/universalis, exceeded that of normal scalp.

The CDR3 sequence is 16 residues long. The sample here was CD4+ T cells sorted from blood, taken at week 4, from a patient treated with tofacitinib. This clonotype was sampled from a human donor with alopecia areata. J is TRBJ2-4 and V is TRBV21-1; the tabulated D call, TRBD1, remains unverified against the DNA. TRBV21-1 is assigned pseudogene status. The CDR3 bases are TGTGCCAGCAGCCCGCGGACAGGGGATGCCAAAAACATTCAGTACTTC. Translated, it gives CASSPRTGDAKNIQYF.